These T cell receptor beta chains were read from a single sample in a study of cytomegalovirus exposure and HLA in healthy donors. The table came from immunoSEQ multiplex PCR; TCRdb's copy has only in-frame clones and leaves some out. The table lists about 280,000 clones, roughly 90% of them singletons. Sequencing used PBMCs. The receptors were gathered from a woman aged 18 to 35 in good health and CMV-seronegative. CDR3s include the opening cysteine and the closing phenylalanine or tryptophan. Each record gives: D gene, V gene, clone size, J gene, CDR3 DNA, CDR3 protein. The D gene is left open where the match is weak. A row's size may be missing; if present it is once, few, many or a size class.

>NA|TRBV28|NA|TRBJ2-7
TGTGCCAGCAGCGACAACTTTCTGGGACAAGTGTCCCACGAGCAGTACTTC
CASSDNFLGQVSHEQYF
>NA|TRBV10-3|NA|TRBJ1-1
TGTGCCAGACCGCATCTACGGGGAGGGGGCACTGAAGCTTTCTTT
CARPHLRGGGTEAFF
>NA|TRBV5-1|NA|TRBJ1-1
TGCGCCAGCAGCTTGGCCGGTGGGAACACTGAAGCTTTCTTT
CASSLAGGNTEAFF
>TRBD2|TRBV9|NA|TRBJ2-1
TGTGCCAGCAGCTTAACGGGACTAGCCGGTCGGGAGCAGTTCTTC
CASSLTGLAGREQFF
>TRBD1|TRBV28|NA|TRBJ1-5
TGTGCCAGCAGTACACGGACAGGGAGGGGAAATCAGCCCCAGCATTTT
CASSTRTGRGNQPQHF
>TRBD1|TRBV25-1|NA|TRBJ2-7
TGTGCCACCCGGACAGGCGGACTGAACGAGCAGTACTTC
CATRTGGLNEQYF
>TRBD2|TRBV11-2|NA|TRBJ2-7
TGTGCCAGCAGCACCGGGACTAGCGGCTACGAGCAGTACTTC
CASSTGTSGYEQYF
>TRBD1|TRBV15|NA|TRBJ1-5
TGTGCCACCAGCAGAGCACCGGGACAGCTTAGTCAGCCCCAGCATTTT
CATSRAPGQLSQPQHF
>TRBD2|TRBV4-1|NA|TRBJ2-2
TGCGCCAGCAGCCAAACCCTCCCGGGACTAGGGAACACCGGGGAGCTGTTTTTT
CASSQTLPGLGNTGELFF
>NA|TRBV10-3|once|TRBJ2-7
TGTGCCGTTGCTGGGGGGTCGGTTTCCTACGAGCAGTACTTC
CAVAGGSVSYEQYF
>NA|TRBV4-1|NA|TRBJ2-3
TGCGCCAGCAGCCACCCGATCTACCGGAGCGGGTGGAATAGCACAGATACGCAGTATTTT
CASSHPIYRSGWNSTDTQYF
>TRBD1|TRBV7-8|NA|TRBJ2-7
TGTGCCAGCAGCTTAAGGAGGGACAGGCCGACCTACGAGCAGTACTTC
CASSLRRDRPTYEQYF
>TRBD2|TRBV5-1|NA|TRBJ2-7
TGCGCCAGCAGCTTGGGGCCCCCAACTAGCGGACGTTTCTACGAGCAGTACTTC
CASSLGPPTSGRFYEQYF
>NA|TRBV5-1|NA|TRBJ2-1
TGCGCCAGCAGCTTGGCCGCAACAGATCGTCTCGTATACAATGAGCAGTTCTTC
CASSLAATDRLVYNEQFF
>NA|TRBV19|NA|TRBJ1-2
TGTGCCAGTAGTATAGAGACAGCAGTTAACTATGGCTACACCTTC
CASSIETAVNYGYTF
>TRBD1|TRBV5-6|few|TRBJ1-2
TGTGCCAGCAGTCATACAGGGGGCTATGGCTACACCTTC
CASSHTGGYGYTF
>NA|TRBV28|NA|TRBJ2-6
TGTGCCAGCAGTCCCCCCCTGGGGGGTTCTGGGGCCAACGTCCTGACTTTC
CASSPPLGGSGANVLTF
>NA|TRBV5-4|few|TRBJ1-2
TGTGCCAGCAGCCCGGGGAGCGGCTACACCTTC
CASSPGSGYTF
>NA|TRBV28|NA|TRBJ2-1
TGTGCCAGCCTGACAGTCCAGGCCCCTAATGAGCAGTTCTTC
CASLTVQAPNEQFF
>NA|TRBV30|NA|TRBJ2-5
TGTGCCTGGATAGCGGAAGACCAAGAGACCCAGTACTTC
CAWIAEDQETQYF
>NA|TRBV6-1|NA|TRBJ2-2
TGTGCCAGCAGTGCCGTTAGGGGTTTGGGCACCGGGGAGCTGTTTTTT
CASSAVRGLGTGELFF
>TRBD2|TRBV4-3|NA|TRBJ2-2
TGCGCCAGCAGCCAAGAGAATCTAGCGGCCGACACCGGGGAGCTGTTTTTT
CASSQENLAADTGELFF
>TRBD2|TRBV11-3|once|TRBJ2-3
TGTGCCAGCAGCTTCTCTACGGGAGGCTATTCGGATACGCAGTATTTT
CASSFSTGGYSDTQYF
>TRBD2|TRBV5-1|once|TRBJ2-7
TGCGCCAGCAGCTTGTTAGCGGGAGTGAACTACGAGCAGTACTTC
CASSLLAGVNYEQYF
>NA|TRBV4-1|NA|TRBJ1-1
TGCGCCAGCAGCCAAGATTCCAGTTTTTTCCGAGCTTTCTTT
CASSQDSSFFRAFF
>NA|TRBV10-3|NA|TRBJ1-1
TGTGCCACTACTGGACTGAGTGGCACTGAAGCTTTCTTT
CATTGLSGTEAFF
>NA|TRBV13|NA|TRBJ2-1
TGTGCCAGCAGCTTATGGAGCCGGCGGGAGCAGTTCTTC
CASSLWSRREQFF
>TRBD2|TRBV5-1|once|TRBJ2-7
TGCGCCAGCAGCTTTAACCCCGGCGGGAGTATCTACGAGCAGTACTTC
CASSFNPGGSIYEQYF
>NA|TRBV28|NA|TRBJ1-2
TGTGCCAGCAGTTTAAAGGAGGACTATGGCTACACCTTC
CASSLKEDYGYTF
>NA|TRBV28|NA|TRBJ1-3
TGTGCCAGCAGTCTCTTGTCAGGACTCTCTGGAAACACCATATATTTT
CASSLLSGLSGNTIYF
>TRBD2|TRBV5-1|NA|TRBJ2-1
TGCGCCAGCAGCCCCCTCCCCGGGGGGGATGAGCAGTTCTTC
CASSPLPGGDEQFF
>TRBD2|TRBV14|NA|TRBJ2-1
TGTGCCAGCAGCCAGGACGAGGCACTAGCGGGATTAGCTGAGCAGTTCTTC
CASSQDEALAGLAEQFF
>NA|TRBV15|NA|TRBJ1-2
TGTGCCACCAGCAGAGCTACAGAAGATGGCTACACCTTC
CATSRATEDGYTF
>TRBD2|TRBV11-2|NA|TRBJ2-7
TGTGCCAGCAGCCCCCTCTGGACGACTAGCGGGAAATACGAGCAGTACTTC
CASSPLWTTSGKYEQYF
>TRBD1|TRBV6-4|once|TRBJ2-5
TGTGCCAGCAGTGACTGGACAGGGGATCTCGTTGAGACCCAGTACTTC
CASSDWTGDLVETQYF
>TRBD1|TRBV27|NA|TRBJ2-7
TGTGCCAGCAGTTTCGGGACAGGACCATTCTACGAGCAGTACTTC
CASSFGTGPFYEQYF
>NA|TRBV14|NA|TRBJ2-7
TGTGCCAGCAGCCAAGAGGCTTTTTCCTACGAGCAGTACTTC
CASSQEAFSYEQYF
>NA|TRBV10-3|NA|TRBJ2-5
TGTGCCATCAGCACACAGAAAGAGACCCAGTACTTC
CAISTQKETQYF
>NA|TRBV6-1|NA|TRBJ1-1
TGTGCTTCCGACAGGAACACTGAAGCTTTCTTT
CASDRNTEAFF
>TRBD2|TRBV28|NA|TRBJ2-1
TGTGCCAGCAGTTTACTCCTAACTAGCGGGGACGACAATGAGCAGTTCTTC
CASSLLLTSGDDNEQFF
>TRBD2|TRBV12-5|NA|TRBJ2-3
TGTGCTAGTGGTCGATTTGGCCAGGGACTAGCGGCAGATACGCAGTATTTT
CASGRFGQGLAADTQYF
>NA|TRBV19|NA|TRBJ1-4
TGTGCCAGTAGTCCCGGAGTCAATGAAAAACTGTTTTTT
CASSPGVNEKLFF
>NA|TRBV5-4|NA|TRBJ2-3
TGTGCCAGCAGCTTGCTCGGGATCATGGGGACTGGCGATACGCAGTATTTT
CASSLLGIMGTGDTQYF
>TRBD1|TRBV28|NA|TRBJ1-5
TGTGCCATCCATCAGGGGGCAGGCAATCAGCCCCAGCATTTT
CAIHQGAGNQPQHF
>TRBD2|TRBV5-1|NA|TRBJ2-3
TGCGCCAGCAGCTTGGAGGCTAGCGGGAGTTTAACAGATACGCAGTATTTT
CASSLEASGSLTDTQYF
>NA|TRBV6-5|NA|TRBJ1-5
TGTGCCAGCAGTTACGGTACAGGTGGCAATCAGCCCCAGCATTTT
CASSYGTGGNQPQHF
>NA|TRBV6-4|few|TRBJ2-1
TGTGCCAGCAGCGAGGCGGATTCTCACAATGAGCAGTTCTTC
CASSEADSHNEQFF
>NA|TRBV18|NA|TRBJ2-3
TGTGCCAGCTCACCACCGTCCCCAGGGGTGGATACGCAGTATTTT
CASSPPSPGVDTQYF
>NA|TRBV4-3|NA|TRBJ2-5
TGCGCCAGCAGCCAAGATTCCCGGCGGGAGACCCAGTACTTC
CASSQDSRRETQYF
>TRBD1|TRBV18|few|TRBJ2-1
TGTGCCAGCTCACCTCCTGTAGGGACAGGGAACAATGAGCAGTTCTTC
CASSPPVGTGNNEQFF
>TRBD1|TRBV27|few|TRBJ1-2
TGTGCCAGCAGTCCCTGGGACAGTAACTATGGCTACACCTTC
CASSPWDSNYGYTF
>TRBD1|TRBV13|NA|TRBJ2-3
TGTGCCAGCAGCCTCGGACAGGGTCCGGATACGCAGTATTTT
CASSLGQGPDTQYF
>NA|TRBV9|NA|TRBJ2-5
TGTGCCAGCAGCAGTTCCGGACAGCAAGAGACCCAGTACTTC
CASSSSGQQETQYF
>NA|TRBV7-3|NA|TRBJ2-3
TGTGCCAGCAGCTTAGGAGGGTTAGATACGCAGTATTTT
CASSLGGLDTQYF
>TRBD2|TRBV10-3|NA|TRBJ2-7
TGTGCCATCAAAGAGACTAGCGGGCCTACCGAGCAGTACTTC
CAIKETSGPTEQYF
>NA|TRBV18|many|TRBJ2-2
TGTGCCAGCTCACCAAATCCAACAGGGAGAGGAACCGGGGAGCTGTTTTTT
CASSPNPTGRGTGELFF
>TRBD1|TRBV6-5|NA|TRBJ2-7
TGTGCCAGCAGTCCGACAGGGACCGAGCAGTACTTC
CASSPTGTEQYF
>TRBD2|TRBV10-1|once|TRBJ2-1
TGCGCCAGCAGTGGTTCTTCTAGCGGGAGATTGCCAAATGAGCAGTTCTTC
CASSGSSSGRLPNEQFF
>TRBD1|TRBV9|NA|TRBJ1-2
TGTGCCAGCACCAGCGGGACAGGGAACTATGGCTACACCTTC
CASTSGTGNYGYTF